The clone carrying this T cell receptor (beta chain) was observed a single time. Its cognate antigen is unknown. This CDR3 has 13 residues. Germline V gene data show CDR1 as SNHLY and CDR2 as FYNNEI. V lost 5 bases, J lost 7 bases, and 9 bases lay in between. Measured with immunoSEQ multiplex PCR; TCRdb has only the in-frame clones, and not every one. The repertoire holds roughly 15,000 clones, with about three quarters as singletons. The sample belongs to a study of T cell responses to AZD1222 COVID-19 vaccine. Study-wide results and caveats: Close to half of spike-specific TCRs reportedly recognize unmutated variant regions. Spike was spanned by vaccine-associated CD4 TCRs, which were dominant at 160-218 and 743-854.

The sequenced sample was peripheral blood, obtained 28 days after the second AZD1222 dose. This rearrangement joins TRBV2 to TRBJ1-6; D gene uncertain. The clonotype originates from an adult who received the AZD1222 COVID-19 vaccine. The CDR3 sequence is CASSSSGNSPLHF. The CDR3 region has the DNA TGTGCCAGCAGTTCTTCAGGAAATTCACCCCTCCACTTT.